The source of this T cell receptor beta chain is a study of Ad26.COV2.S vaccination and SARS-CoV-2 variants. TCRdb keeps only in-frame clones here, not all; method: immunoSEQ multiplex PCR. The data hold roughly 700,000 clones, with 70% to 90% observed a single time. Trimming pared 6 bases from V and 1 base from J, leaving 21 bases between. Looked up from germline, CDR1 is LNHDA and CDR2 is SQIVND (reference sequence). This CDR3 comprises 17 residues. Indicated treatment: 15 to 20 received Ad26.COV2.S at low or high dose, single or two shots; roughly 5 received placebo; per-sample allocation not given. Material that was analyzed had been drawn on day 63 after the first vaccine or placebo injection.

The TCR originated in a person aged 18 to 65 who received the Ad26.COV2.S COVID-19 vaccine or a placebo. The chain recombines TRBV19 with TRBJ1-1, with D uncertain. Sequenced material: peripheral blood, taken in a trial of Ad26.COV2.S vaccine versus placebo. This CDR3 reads CASSRRSTDRTNTEAFF. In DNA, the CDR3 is TGTGCCAGTAGCCGCCGGTCAACTGATCGGACGAACACTGAAGCTTTCTTT.